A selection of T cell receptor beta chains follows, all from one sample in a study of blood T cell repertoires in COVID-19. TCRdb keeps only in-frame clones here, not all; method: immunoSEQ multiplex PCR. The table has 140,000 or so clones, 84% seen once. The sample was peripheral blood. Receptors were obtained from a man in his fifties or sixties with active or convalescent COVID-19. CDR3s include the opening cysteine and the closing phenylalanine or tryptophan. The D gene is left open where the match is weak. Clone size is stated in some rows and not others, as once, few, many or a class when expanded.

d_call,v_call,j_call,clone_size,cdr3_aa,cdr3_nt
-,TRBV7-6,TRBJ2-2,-,CASSATSQTNTGELFF,TGTGCCAGCAGCGCGACTAGTCAAACGAACACCGGGGAGCTGTTTTTT
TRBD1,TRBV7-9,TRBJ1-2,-,CASSTSGGTSYGYTF,TGTGCCAGCAGCACTTCAGGGGGCACCTCCTATGGCTACACCTTC
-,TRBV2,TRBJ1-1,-,CASRVTGTSNTEAFF,TGTGCCAGCAGAGTAACAGGGACCTCGAACACTGAAGCTTTCTTT
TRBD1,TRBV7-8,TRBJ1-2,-,CASSQTGTGYGYTF,TGTGCCAGCAGCCAGACTGGGACAGGGTATGGCTACACCTTC
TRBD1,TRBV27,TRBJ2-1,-,CASSLSPGQGPNEQFF,TGTGCCAGCAGTTTATCCCCGGGACAGGGTCCTAATGAGCAGTTCTTC
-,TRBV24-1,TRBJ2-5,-,CATSDPRGWETQYF,TGTGCCACCAGTGATCCCCGAGGTTGGGAGACCCAGTACTTC
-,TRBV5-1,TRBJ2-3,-,CASSPNYADTQYF,TGCGCCAGCAGCCCCAACTATGCAGATACGCAGTATTTT
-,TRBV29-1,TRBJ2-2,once,CSVRVTGELFF,TGCAGCGTTAGAGTTACCGGGGAGCTGTTTTTT
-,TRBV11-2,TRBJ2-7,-,CASSLEQLGSEQYF,TGTGCCAGCAGCTTAGAACAGCTTGGATCCGAGCAGTACTTC
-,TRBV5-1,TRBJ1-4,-,CASSSGVATNEKLFF,TGCGCCAGCAGCTCCGGAGTGGCAACTAATGAAAAACTGTTTTTT
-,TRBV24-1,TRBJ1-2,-,CATSDPSYGYTF,TGTGCCACCAGTGATCCCAGTTATGGCTACACCTTC
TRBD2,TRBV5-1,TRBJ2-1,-,CASSWLAGGNEQFF,TGCGCCAGCAGCTGGTTAGCGGGAGGGAATGAGCAGTTCTTC
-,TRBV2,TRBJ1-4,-,CASSEGTLAANEKLFF,TGTGCCAGCAGTGAGGGGACACTGGCGGCTAATGAAAAACTGTTTTTT
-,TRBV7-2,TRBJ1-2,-,CASSYWGEDGYTF,TGTGCCAGCAGCTATTGGGGGGAAGATGGCTACACCTTC
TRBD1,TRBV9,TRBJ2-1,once,CASSSGQGVHNEQFF,TGTGCCAGCAGCTCAGGACAGGGGGTCCACAATGAGCAGTTCTTC
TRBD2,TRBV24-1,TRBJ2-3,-,CATSGPLAGGTDTQYF,TGTGCCACCAGTGGTCCACTAGCGGGGGGCACAGATACGCAGTATTTT
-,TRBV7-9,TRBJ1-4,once,CASSLGAGEKLFF,TGTGCCAGCAGCTTAGGGGCAGGGGAAAAACTGTTTTTT
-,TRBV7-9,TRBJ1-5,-,CASSLIDQPQHF,TGTGCCAGCAGCTTAATCGATCAGCCCCAGCATTTT
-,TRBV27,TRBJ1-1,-,CASSLGNLNTEAFF,TGTGCCAGCAGTTTGGGCAACCTGAACACTGAAGCTTTCTTT
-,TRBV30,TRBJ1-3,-,CAWSANSLGNTIYF,TGTGCCTGGAGTGCTAACAGTCTAGGAAACACCATATATTTT
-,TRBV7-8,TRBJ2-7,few,CASSLGGTRYEQYF,TGTGCCAGCAGCTTAGGGGGGACACGCTACGAGCAGTACTTC
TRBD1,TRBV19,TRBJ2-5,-,CASSPGQEKETQYF,TGTGCCAGTAGTCCGGGACAGGAGAAAGAGACCCAGTACTTC
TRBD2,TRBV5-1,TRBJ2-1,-,CASGKRLAGGDNEQFF,TGCGCCAGCGGAAAACGCCTAGCGGGGGGTGACAATGAGCAGTTCTTC
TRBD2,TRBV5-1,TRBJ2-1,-,CASSLETSGRFGEQFF,TGCGCCAGCAGCTTGGAGACCAGCGGGAGATTTGGTGAGCAGTTCTTC
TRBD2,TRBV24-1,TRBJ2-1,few,CATSDRSGRNYNEQFF,TGTGCCACCAGTGATCGCAGCGGGAGAAACTACAATGAGCAGTTCTTC
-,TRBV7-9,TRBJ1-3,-,CASSSSTVGNTIYF,TGTGCCAGCAGCTCCTCGACAGTTGGAAACACCATATATTTT
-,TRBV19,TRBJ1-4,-,CATAFSPNEKLFF,TGTGCCACCGCGTTTAGTCCTAATGAAAAACTGTTTTTT
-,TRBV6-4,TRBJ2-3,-,CASSGGTFSTDTQYF,TGTGCCAGCAGTGGTGGGACTTTTAGCACAGATACGCAGTATTTT
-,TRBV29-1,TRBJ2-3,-,CSVGLPPEDSTDTQYF,TGCAGCGTTGGACTACCACCCGAAGATAGCACAGATACGCAGTATTTT
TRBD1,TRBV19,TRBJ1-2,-,CASSIGTGQDGYTF,TGTGCCAGTAGTATAGGAACAGGACAGGATGGCTACACCTTC
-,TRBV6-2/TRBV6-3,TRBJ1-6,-,CASSYFGRGWGNSPLHF,TGTGCCAGCAGTTACTTCGGCAGGGGATGGGGTAATTCACCCCTCCACTTT